Sequencing of this T cell receptor beta chain was carried out in a study of T cell repertoires in cytomegalovirus infection. Study-wide context: Carrying CMV and the relevant HLA type showed in public TCR beta signatures. Findings and limits, study-wide: Clonotypes of TCR beta that were HLA-C-restricted and CMV-specific dominated the ex vivo response.

One entry per CDR3 protein, called by TCRdb with MiXCR from the reads. This table holds approximately 400,000 distinct CDR3 sequences, 30% to 40% found once. This clonotype was observed a handful of times. The antigen remains unidentified. Source material: PBMCs. This receptor was taken from a human donor in good health (CMV status not recorded). Some clones in this sample may be carry-over from other donors' samples.

This chain's CDR3 is CASSPRTGKGFTDTQYF. DNA of the CDR3: TGCGCCAGCAGTCCACGGACAGGGAAGGGTTTCACAGATACGCAGTATTTT. The chain has TRBV23-1 and TRBJ2-3; 8 bases are a match to TRBD1. TRBV23-1 carries the ORF label, with uncertain function. The CDR3 sequence is 17 residues long. V shed 4 bases, J shed 2 bases, and the junction held 11 bases outside the gene matches.